The following is a T cell receptor (beta chain) sequence with its context. Antigen: not known. The data were taken from a study of T cell responses to AZD1222 COVID-19 vaccine. Study-wide findings and caveats: Donors in the cohort were predominantly white British and more often female, and clonal diversity was possibly underestimated.

Trimming cost V 2 bases and J 4 bases, with 15 bases left between them. The CDR3 sequence is 15 residues long. Germline values: CDR1 SGHRS, CDR2 YFSETQ. TCRdb keeps only in-frame clones here, not all; method: immunoSEQ multiplex PCR. The table records more than 95,000 clones, roughly 85% of them present only once. The source is an adult in good health. Material: peripheral blood, obtained on day 0 of MenACWY control vaccination. This chain links TRBV5-1 with TRBJ1-1; a possible D gene is TRBD1 (5 bases). The CDR3 region is CASSLSQGGLTEAFF. For the CDR3, the DNA is TGCGCCAGCAGCTTATCGCAGGGCGGACTCACTGAAGCTTTCTTT.